These T cell receptor beta chains were read from a single sample in a study of regulatory T cells in long-lasting Graves disease. TCRdb recomputed calls from the multiplex PCR reads with MiXCR, one row per CDR3 protein. The profile shows 400,000 to 500,000 distinct CDR3 sequences, roughly 17% of them singletons. This same sample was also part of a study on T cells in Graves' hyperthyroidism and ophthalmopathy.

The source material was peripheral blood mononuclear cells (PBMCs), sampled at new diagnosis, from a patient treated with antithyroid drugs. Every receptor here comes from a woman between 18 and 29 years old with Graves disease. Both conserved end residues are part of each CDR3. Fields, in order: J gene, D gene, CDR3 length, clone size, V gene, CDR3 DNA, CDR3 protein. The D gene is left open where the match is weak. Where a row states a size, it is once, few, many or the class of an expanded clone; other rows omit it.

TRBJ2-2,TRBD1,15,many,TRBV28,TGTGCCAGCAGTCTTGACAGGGGAGACACCGGGGAGCTGTTTTTT,CASSLDRGDTGELFF
TRBJ2-3,-,15,many,TRBV7-9,TGTGCCAGCAGCCCAAACGGCGGAGGCACAGATACGCAGTATTTT,CASSPNGGGTDTQYF
TRBJ1-2,-,15,many,TRBV12-3/TRBV12-4,TGTGCCAGCAGTTTTGGCAGGGCCTTTTTGTATGGCTACACCTTC,CASSFGRAFLYGYTF
TRBJ2-3,-,15,few,TRBV20-1,TGCAGTGCCGGGATTTTTTCCTCTAACACAGATACGCAGTATTTT,CSAGIFSSNTDTQYF
TRBJ2-2,-,14,many,TRBV7-2,TGTGCCAGCAGCTTCGACGCGAACACCGGGGAGCTGTTTTTT,CASSFDANTGELFF
TRBJ2-1,TRBD1,16,many,TRBV6-1,TGTGCCAGCAGTGAAGCGGACAGGGGGCAACACAATGAGCAGTTCTTC,CASSEADRGQHNEQFF
TRBJ1-4,TRBD1,15,many,TRBV12-3/TRBV12-4,TGTGCCAGCAGTACAGGGACAGCAACTAATGAAAAACTGTTTTTT,CASSTGTATNEKLFF
TRBJ1-1,-,13,-,TRBV12-3/TRBV12-4,TGTGCCAGCAAACTGGCAGGGAGGGCTGCTGCTTTCTTT,CASKLAGRAAAFF
TRBJ2-5,-,17,many,TRBV28,TGTGCCAGCAGTCCCTCGTTTGGGGGCGGACCAAAAGAGACCCAGTACTTC,CASSPSFGGGPKETQYF
TRBJ1-1,-,12,-,TRBV3-1,TGTGCCAGCAGCCAAGAGGGTCTGGGAGCTTTCTTT,CASSQEGLGAFF
TRBJ2-3,TRBD2,15,-,TRBV2,TGTGCCAGCAGAGGGACTAGTACCTACCGGGATACGCAGTATTTT,CASRGTSTYRDTQYF
TRBJ2-3,-,15,few,TRBV20-1,TGCAGTGCTAGAGGGAGGGCCGTCGGCACAGATACGCAGTATTTT,CSARGRAVGTDTQYF
TRBJ2-5,-,14,many,TRBV2,TGTGCCAGCGGGGATAGGACGGAACAAGAGACCCAGTACTTC,CASGDRTEQETQYF
TRBJ2-1,TRBD2,16,many,TRBV3-1,TGTGCCAGCAGCCAAGTCCGAGTAGCGGGAGGCCATGAGCAGTTCTTC,CASSQVRVAGGHEQFF
TRBJ2-1,-,16,-,TRBV5-1,TGCGCCAGCAGCCCAGACACGGACTACTCCTGCAATGAGCAGTTCTTC,CASSPDTDYSCNEQFF
TRBJ1-6,-,16,few,TRBV5-1,TGCGCCAGCAGCTTGGAATCAACGGGGGCCAATTCACCCCTCCACTTT,CASSLESTGANSPLHF
TRBJ2-1,TRBD2,17,-,TRBV24-1,TGTGCCACCAGTGGAAGGACTAGCGGGAGTAAATACAATGAGCAGTTCTTC,CATSGRTSGSKYNEQFF
TRBJ2-1,-,14,many,TRBV12-3/TRBV12-4,TGTGCCAGCAGTTTGACTGCGGACTCCAATGAGCAGTTCTTC,CASSLTADSNEQFF
TRBJ2-1,TRBD2,19,-,TRBV7-9,TGTGCCAGCAGCCCGCGGTTGGGAACTAGCGGGAGCTCCTACAATGAGCAGTTCTTC,CASSPRLGTSGSSYNEQFF
TRBJ2-1,-,14,few,TRBV15,TGTGCCACCAGCAGAGATGAAGGGGGGGATGAGCAGTTCTTC,CATSRDEGGDEQFF
TRBJ1-2,-,11,few,TRBV29-1,TGCAGCGTTGAAGATGATTATGGCTACACCTTC,CSVEDDYGYTF
TRBJ2-2,-,16,few,TRBV27,TGTGCCAGCAGTTTGGAGATGAGGGCTTGGGACGGGGAGCTGTTTTTT,CASSLEMRAWDGELFF
TRBJ1-5,-,14,-,TRBV3-1,TGTGCCAGCAGCCAGGGGCAGGGTTTTCAGCCCCAGCATTTT,CASSQGQGFQPQHF
TRBJ2-3,-,18,many,TRBV24-1,TGTGCCACCAGTGACCCATCTCCCGGGCCCTATGGGGGGGATACGCAGTATTTT,CATSDPSPGPYGGDTQYF
TRBJ1-5,TRBD1,18,-,TRBV6-1,TGTGTCAGCAGCACGGTCCCGGGACAGGGATCGATTAGTCAGCCCCAGCATTTT,CVSSTVPGQGSISQPQHF
TRBJ2-7,TRBD2,13,many,TRBV20-1,TGCAGTGCTAGCGGGAGGATGGGCCTCGAGCAGTACTTC,CSASGRMGLEQYF
TRBJ2-1,TRBD1,13,-,TRBV29-1,TGCAGCGCTTACAGGGGGCCGGATCGAGAGCAGTTCTTC,CSAYRGPDREQFF
TRBJ1-2,-,14,-,TRBV27,TGTGCCAGCAGTTTATCGGAACAGGCCGTTGGCTACACCTTC,CASSLSEQAVGYTF
TRBJ2-3,TRBD1,17,few,TRBV30,TGTGCCAGCAGCTTCATCGCCGGGACAGGGGTCACAGATACGCAGTATTTT,CASSFIAGTGVTDTQYF
TRBJ1-2,-,11,few,TRBV28,TGTGCCAGCGGGGGCGTCTATGGCTACACCTTC,CASGGVYGYTF
TRBJ2-7,-,13,many,TRBV14,TGTGCCAGCAGCCCCCGACATTACTACGAGCAGTACTTC,CASSPRHYYEQYF
TRBJ2-1,TRBD2,16,many,TRBV27,TGTGCCAGCAAGGAGTTGACTAGCGGGAGAGGCGATGAGCAGTTCTTC,CASKELTSGRGDEQFF
TRBJ2-3,-,13,-,TRBV20-1,TGCAGTGCTAGCGGGAGTCGCACAGATACGCAGTATTTT,CSASGSRTDTQYF
TRBJ2-1,-,16,many,TRBV11-3,TGTGCCAGCAGCTTAGATGCGGCTACCTCCTACAATGAGCAGTTCTTC,CASSLDAATSYNEQFF
TRBJ2-5,TRBD2,19,once,TRBV12-3/TRBV12-4,TGTGCCAGCAGTCCCCGACTAGCGGGAGGGCCTGATGGTCAAGAGACCCAGTACTTC,CASSPRLAGGPDGQETQYF
TRBJ1-4,TRBD1,15,few,TRBV28,TGTGCCAGCAGACAGGGGGCGCAGACTAATGAAAAACTGTTTTTT,CASRQGAQTNEKLFF
TRBJ2-3,TRBD2,15,few,TRBV7-2,TGTGCCAGCAGCTCTCCCCGGGGGGGGGGCGATACGCAGTATTTT,CASSSPRGGGDTQYF
TRBJ1-3,-,13,-,TRBV25-1,TGTGCCAGCAGTGAATCGTACCGAAACACCATATATTTT,CASSESYRNTIYF
TRBJ2-7,-,14,many,TRBV7-2,TGTGCCAGCAGCTCTCAAATTAGCCCCTACGAGCAGTACTTC,CASSSQISPYEQYF
TRBJ1-6,-,13,-,TRBV4-3,TGCGCCAGCAGGGGGCAAAGTAATTCACCCCTCCACTTT,CASRGQSNSPLHF
TRBJ2-3,TRBD2,15,few,TRBV20-1,TGCAGTGCTCCGGTAGCGGGAGGGCGCACAGATACGCAGTATTTT,CSAPVAGGRTDTQYF
TRBJ2-2,-,16,many,TRBV28,TGTGCCAGCAGTTTGCCCGGGGCAGCTAACACCGGGGAGCTGTTTTTT,CASSLPGAANTGELFF
TRBJ1-1,-,14,-,TRBV9,TGTGCCAGCAGCGCGACCGGGGATTGGACTGAAGCTTTCTTT,CASSATGDWTEAFF
TRBJ2-3,-,13,few,TRBV7-8,TGTGCCAGCAGCTCAGGGATCCCAGATACGCAGTATTTT,CASSSGIPDTQYF
TRBJ1-5,TRBD1,16,-,TRBV27,TGTGCCAGCAGTCCAGGGACAGGGATCCGCAATCAGCCCCAGCATTTT,CASSPGTGIRNQPQHF
TRBJ2-2,TRBD1,17,-,TRBV3-1,TGTGCCAGCAGCCAAGAGGGCCGGGACAGGGTTTCCGGGGAGCTGTTTTTT,CASSQEGRDRVSGELFF
TRBJ2-1,TRBD2,15,many,TRBV12-3/TRBV12-4,TGTGCCAGCAGCTCCCGACTAGCGGGACTCAATGAGCAGTTCTTC,CASSSRLAGLNEQFF
TRBJ2-1,-,15,many,TRBV5-1,TGCGCCAGCAGCTTGGGTCTGGGCTCCTACAATGAGCAGTTCTTC,CASSLGLGSYNEQFF
TRBJ2-7,-,13,once,TRBV9,TGTGCCAGCAGCGTTTACTCCTACAATGAGCAGTACTTC,CASSVYSYNEQYF
TRBJ2-1,TRBD2,16,-,TRBV24-1,TGTGCCACCAGTGATACGACTAGCGGGAGAGTGAATGAGCAGTTCTTC,CATSDTTSGRVNEQFF
TRBJ2-1,-,15,-,TRBV5-4,TGTGCCAGCAGCTTGGGAAGTGGTGCTCCCTACGAGCAGTTCTTC,CASSLGSGAPYEQFF
TRBJ2-7,-,13,many,TRBV6-5,TGTGCCAGCAGTTACTATGAAGCCTACGAGCAGTACTTC,CASSYYEAYEQYF
TRBJ2-2,TRBD2,17,few,TRBV27,TGTGCCAGCAGGCCCCCGGGACTAGCGGGAGGGGTCGGGGAGCTGTTTTTT,CASRPPGLAGGVGELFF
TRBJ1-1,-,14,few,TRBV27,TGTGCCAGCAGTCGGGCGGGGGCGAACACTGAAGCTTTCTTT,CASSRAGANTEAFF
TRBJ2-7,TRBD1,13,few,TRBV29-1,TGCAGCGTCTTGACAGGGTTCGACTACGAGCAGTACTTC,CSVLTGFDYEQYF